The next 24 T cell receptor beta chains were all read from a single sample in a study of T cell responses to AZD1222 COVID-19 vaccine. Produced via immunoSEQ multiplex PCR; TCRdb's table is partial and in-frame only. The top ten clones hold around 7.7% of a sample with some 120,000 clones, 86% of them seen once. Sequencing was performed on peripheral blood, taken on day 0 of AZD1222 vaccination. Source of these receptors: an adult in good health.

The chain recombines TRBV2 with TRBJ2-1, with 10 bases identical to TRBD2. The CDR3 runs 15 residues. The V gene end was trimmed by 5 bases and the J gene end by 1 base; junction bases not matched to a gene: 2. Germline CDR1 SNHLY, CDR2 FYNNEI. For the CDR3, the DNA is TGTGCCAGCAGTTTTAGCGGGGGGTCCTACAATGAGCAGTTCTTC. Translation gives CASSFSGGSYNEQFF.

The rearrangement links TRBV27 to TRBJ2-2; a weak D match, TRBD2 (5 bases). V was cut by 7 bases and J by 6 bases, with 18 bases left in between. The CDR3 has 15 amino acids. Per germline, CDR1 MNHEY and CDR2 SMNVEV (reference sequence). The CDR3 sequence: CASTQGTWGAGELFF. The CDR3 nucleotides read TGTGCCAGCACCCAAGGCACTTGGGGAGCCGGGGAGCTGTTTTTT.

The CDR3 is CASSETSGRAIDEQYF. CDR3 nucleotides: TGTGCCAGCAGCGAGACTAGCGGGAGGGCCATCGACGAGCAGTACTTC. V is TRBV7-3 and J is TRBJ2-7; 14 nucleotides match TRBD2. CDR3 size: 16 residues. Germline V CDR1 and CDR2: SGHTA, FQGTGA. The V segment lost 5 bases and the J segment 5 bases; nucleotides outside the gene matches: 8.

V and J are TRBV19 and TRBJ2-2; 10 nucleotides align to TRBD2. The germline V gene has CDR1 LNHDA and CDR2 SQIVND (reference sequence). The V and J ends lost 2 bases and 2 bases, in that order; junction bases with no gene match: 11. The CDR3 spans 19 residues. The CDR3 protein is CASSIIIWGTSENTGELFF. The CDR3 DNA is TGTGCCAGTAGTATAATCATATGGGGGACTAGCGAAAACACCGGGGAGCTGTTTTTT.

This CDR3 is CASSLDGGQSYEQYF. The CDR3, as DNA: TGTGCCAGCAGCTTAGACGGGGGGCAGTCCTACGAGCAGTACTTC. The chain has TRBV7-2 and TRBJ2-7; possible D gene TRBD2, 7 bases. The CDR3 has 15 residues. The V end was cut by 1 base, the J end by 1 base, with 11 bases between. Per germline, CDR1 SGHTA and CDR2 FQGNSA.

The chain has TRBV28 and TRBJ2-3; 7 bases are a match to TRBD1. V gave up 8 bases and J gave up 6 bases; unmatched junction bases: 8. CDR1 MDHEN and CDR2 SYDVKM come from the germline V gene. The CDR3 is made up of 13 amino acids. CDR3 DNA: TGTGCCAGCCTTCTGACAGGGCTGGATACGCAGTATTTT. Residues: CASLLTGLDTQYF. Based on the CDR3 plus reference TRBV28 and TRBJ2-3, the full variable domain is DVKVTQSSRYLVKRTGEKVFLECVQDMDHENMFWYRQDPGLGLRLIYFSYDVKMKEKGDIPEGYSVSREKKERFSLILESASTNQTSMYLCASLLTGLDTQYFGPGTRLTVL.

CDR3 region: CASSTGQGSLNGYTF. CDR3 nucleotides: TGTGCCAGCTCAACAGGACAGGGGAGTTTGAATGGCTACACCTTC. The rearrangement uses TRBV18 and TRBJ1-2, with 9 nucleotides matching TRBD1. J lost 6 bases, V lost 5 bases, and 10 bases had no gene match. CDR1 KGHSH and CDR2 LQKENI come from the germline V gene. CDR3 length: 15 amino acids. Drawing the rest from reference TRBV18 and TRBJ1-2, the complete variable domain is NAGVMQNPRHLVRRRGQEARLRCSPMKGHSHVYWYRQLPEEGLKFMVYLQKENIIDESGMPKERFSAEFPKEGPSILRIQQVVRGDSAAYFCASSTGQGSLNGYTFGSGTRLTVV.

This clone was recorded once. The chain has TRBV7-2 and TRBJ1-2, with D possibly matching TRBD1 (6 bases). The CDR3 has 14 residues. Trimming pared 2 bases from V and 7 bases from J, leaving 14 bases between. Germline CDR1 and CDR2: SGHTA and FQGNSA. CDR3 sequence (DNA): TGTGCCAGCAGCTTATCGTTGCAGGGGCTTGGCTACACCTTC. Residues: CASSLSLQGLGYTF.

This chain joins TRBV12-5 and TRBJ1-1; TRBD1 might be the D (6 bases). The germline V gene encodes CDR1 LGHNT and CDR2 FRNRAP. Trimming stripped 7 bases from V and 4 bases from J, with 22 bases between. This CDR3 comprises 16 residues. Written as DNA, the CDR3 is TGTGCTAGTGTTATATTTGGGGAGGGGGTGGCCACTGAAGCTTTCTTT. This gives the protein CASVIFGEGVATEAFF.

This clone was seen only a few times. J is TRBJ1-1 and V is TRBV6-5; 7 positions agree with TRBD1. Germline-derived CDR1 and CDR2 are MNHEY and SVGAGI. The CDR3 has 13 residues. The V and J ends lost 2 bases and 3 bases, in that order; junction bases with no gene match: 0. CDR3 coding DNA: TGTGCCAGCAGTTACGGGACAGACACTGAAGCTTTCTTT. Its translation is CASSYGTDTEAFF.

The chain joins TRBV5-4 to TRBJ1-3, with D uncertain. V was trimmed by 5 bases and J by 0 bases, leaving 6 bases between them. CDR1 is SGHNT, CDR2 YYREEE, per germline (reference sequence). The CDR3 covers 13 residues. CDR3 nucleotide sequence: TGTGCCAGCAGTTGGAGCTCTGGAAACACCATATATTTT. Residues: CASSWSSGNTIYF. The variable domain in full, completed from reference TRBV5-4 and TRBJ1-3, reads ETGVTQSPTHLIKTRGQQVTLRCSSQSGHNTVSWYQQALGQGPQFIFQYYREEENGRGNFPPRFSGLQFPNYSSELNVNALELDDSALYLCASSWSSGNTIYFGEGSWLTVV.

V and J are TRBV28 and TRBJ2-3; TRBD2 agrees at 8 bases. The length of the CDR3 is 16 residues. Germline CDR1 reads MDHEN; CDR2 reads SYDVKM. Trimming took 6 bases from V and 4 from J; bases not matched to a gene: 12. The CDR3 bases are TGTGCCAGCAGCACTCCCTCGGGGGGGAGGCCAGATACGCAGTATTTT. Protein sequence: CASSTPSGGRPDTQYF.

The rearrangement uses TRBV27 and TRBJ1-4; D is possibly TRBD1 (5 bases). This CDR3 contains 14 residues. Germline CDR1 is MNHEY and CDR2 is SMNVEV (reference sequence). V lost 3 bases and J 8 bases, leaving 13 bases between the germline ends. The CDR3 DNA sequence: TGTGCCAGCAGTTTCTTCGGACGGGGGGAAAAACTGTTTTTT. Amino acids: CASSFFGRGEKLFF.

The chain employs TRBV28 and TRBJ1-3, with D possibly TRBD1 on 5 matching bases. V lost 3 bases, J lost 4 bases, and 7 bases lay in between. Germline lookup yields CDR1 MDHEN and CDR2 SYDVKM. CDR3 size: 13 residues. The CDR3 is CASSFQGGNTIYF. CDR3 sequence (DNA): TGTGCCAGCAGTTTTCAGGGCGGAAACACCATATATTTT.

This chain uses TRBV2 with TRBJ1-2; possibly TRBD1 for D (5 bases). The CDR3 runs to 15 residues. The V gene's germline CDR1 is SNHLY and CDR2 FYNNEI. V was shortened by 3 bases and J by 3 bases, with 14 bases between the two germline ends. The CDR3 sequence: CASSEGQTNDYGYTF. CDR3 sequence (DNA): TGTGCCAGCAGTGAGGGGCAGACGAACGACTATGGCTACACCTTC.

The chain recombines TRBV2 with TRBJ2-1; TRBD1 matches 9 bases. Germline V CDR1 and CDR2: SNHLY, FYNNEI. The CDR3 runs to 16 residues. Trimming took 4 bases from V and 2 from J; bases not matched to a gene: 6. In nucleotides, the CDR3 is TGTGCCAGCAGTGTACAGGGGGCGCGTACCTACAATGAGCAGTTCTTC. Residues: CASSVQGARTYNEQFF.

The CDR3 region is CASKDRGLSGANVLTF. The CDR3 DNA reads as TGTGCCAGTAAGGACAGGGGGCTGTCTGGGGCCAACGTCCTGACTTTC. V is TRBV19 and J is TRBJ2-6; TRBD1 matches at 11 bases. The germline gives CDR1 LNHDA, CDR2 SQIVND (reference sequence). The CDR3 sequence is 16 residues long. V dropped 7 bases and J dropped 1; count of bases not matched to a gene: 3.

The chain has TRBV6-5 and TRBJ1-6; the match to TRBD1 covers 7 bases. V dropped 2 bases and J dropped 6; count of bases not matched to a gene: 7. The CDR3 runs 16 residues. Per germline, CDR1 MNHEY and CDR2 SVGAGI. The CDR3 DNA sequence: TGTGCCAGCAGTTACAGGACCGGGACAGCTAATTCACCCCTCCACTTT. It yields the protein CASSYRTGTANSPLHF.

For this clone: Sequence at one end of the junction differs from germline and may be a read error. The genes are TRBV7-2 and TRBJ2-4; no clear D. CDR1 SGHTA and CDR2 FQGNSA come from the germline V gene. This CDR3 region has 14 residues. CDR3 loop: CANSLSLAKNIQYF. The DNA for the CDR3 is TGTGCCAACAGCCTGTCCTTAGCCAAAAACATTCAGTACTTC.

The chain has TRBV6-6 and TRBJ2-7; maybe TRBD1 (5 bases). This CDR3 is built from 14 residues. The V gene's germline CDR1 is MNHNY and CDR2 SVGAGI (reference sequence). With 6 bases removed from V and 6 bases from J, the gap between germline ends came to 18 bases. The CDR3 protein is CASRMPATGREQYF. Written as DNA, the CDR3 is TGTGCCAGCAGGATGCCTGCTACAGGCCGCGAGCAGTACTTC.

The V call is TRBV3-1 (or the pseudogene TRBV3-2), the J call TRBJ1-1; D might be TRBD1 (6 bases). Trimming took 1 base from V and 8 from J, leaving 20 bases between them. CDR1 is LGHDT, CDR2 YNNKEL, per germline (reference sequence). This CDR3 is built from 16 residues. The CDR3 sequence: CASSQGSGPGVPEAFF. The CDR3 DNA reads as TGTGCCAGCAGCCAAGGAAGCGGGCCAGGGGTCCCCGAAGCTTTCTTT.

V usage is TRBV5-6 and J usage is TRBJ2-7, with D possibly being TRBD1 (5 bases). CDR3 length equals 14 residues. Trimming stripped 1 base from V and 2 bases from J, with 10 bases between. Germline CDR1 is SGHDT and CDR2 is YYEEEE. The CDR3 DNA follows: TGTGCCAGCAGCTTGTTAACAGGTACCTACGAGCAGTACTTC. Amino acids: CASSLLTGTYEQYF. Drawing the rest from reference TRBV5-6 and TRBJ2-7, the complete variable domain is DAGVTQSPTHLIKTRGQQVTLRCSPKSGHDTVSWYQQALGQGPQFIFQYYEEEERQRGNFPDRFSGHQFPNYSSELNVNALLLGDSALYLCASSLLTGTYEQYFGPGTRLTVT.

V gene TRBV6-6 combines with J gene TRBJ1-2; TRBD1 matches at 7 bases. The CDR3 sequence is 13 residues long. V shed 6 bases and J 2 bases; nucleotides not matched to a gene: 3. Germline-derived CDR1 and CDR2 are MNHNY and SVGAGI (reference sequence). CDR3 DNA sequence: TGTGCCAGCAGAGACAGGGAGAACTATGGCTACACCTTC. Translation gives CASRDRENYGYTF.

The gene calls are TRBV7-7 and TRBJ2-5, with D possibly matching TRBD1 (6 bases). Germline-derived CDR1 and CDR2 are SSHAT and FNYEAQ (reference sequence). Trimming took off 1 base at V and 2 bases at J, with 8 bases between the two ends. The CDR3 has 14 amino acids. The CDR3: CASSLGTVQETQYF. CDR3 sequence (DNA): TGTGCCAGCAGCTTAGGGACAGTACAAGAGACCCAGTACTTC.